Below are 22 T cell receptor beta chains sequenced from a single sample in a study of T cells in Graves' hyperthyroidism and ophthalmopathy. TCR beta CDR3 region amplification was performed from RNA transcripts. An initial round of RT-PCR targeting the TCR CDR3 relied on the HTBI primer set. TCRdb redid the calling of the multiplex PCR reads with MiXCR, one entry per CDR3 protein. The sample consists of some 350,000 distinct CDR3 sequences, around 15% of them appearing once. The sequencing input was blood. Receptor source: a woman aged 60 to 75 with Graves' ophthalmopathy.

In its sample, this clonotype was seen many times. The chain employs TRBV28 and TRBJ2-3, with 9 bases identical to TRBD2. The V and J ends lost 2 bases and 5 bases, in that order; junction bases with no gene match: 5. CDR3 size: 15 residues. Germline V gives CDR1 MDHEN, CDR2 SYDVKM. The CDR3 sequence is CASSLELLAGDTQYF. For the CDR3, the DNA is TGTGCCAGCAGTTTAGAATTACTAGCGGGAGATACGCAGTATTTT. Supplemented by reference TRBV28 and TRBJ2-3, the full variable domain reads DVKVTQSSRYLVKRTGEKVFLECVQDMDHENMFWYRQDPGLGLRLIYFSYDVKMKEKGDIPEGYSVSREKKERFSLILESASTNQTSMYLCASSLELLAGDTQYFGPGTRLTVL.

The genes are TRBV27 and TRBJ1-2; D is unresolved. CDR3 length: 13 amino acids. V lost 6 bases to trimming and J lost 3 bases, with 11 bases between them. Germline CDR1 MNHEY, CDR2 SMNVEV (reference sequence). As DNA, the CDR3 is TGTGCCAGCAGGCACAAGGGCGACTATGGCTACACCTTC. It translates to CASRHKGDYGYTF.

This clonotype was observed at least ten times. This chain joins TRBV11-3 and TRBJ2-3; the D gene is possibly TRBD1 (6 bases). Germline CDR1 SGHNT, CDR2 YENEEA. This CDR3 contains 14 residues. Trimming stripped 5 bases from V and 0 bases from J, with 9 bases between. The CDR3 bases are TGTGCCAGCAGCGTTCAGGGGAGCACAGATACGCAGTATTTT. Encoded protein: CASSVQGSTDTQYF.

This clonotype was counted ten times or more. The J gene is TRBJ1-4, the V gene TRBV5-1; 11 positions match TRBD1. Germline V gene sequence: CDR1 SGHRS, CDR2 YFSETQ. V lost 3 bases to trimming and J lost 8 bases; unmatched junction nucleotides: 6. This CDR3 is built from 15 residues. The CDR3 region has the DNA TGCGCCAGCAGCTATTCCGGGACAGGGGGGGAAAAACTGTTTTTT. It encodes CASSYSGTGGEKLFF.

This clonotype was seen a few times. The chain has TRBV5-1 and TRBJ2-5; 7 nucleotides line up with TRBD1. The CDR3 is 14 residues long. The germline gives CDR1 SGHRS, CDR2 YFSETQ. V trimming: 5 bases; J trimming: 2 bases; junction bases outside the gene matches: 6. The CDR3 nucleotides are TGCGCCAGCAGACAGGGACAGACTCAAGAGACCCAGTACTTC. Protein sequence: CASRQGQTQETQYF.

In its sample, this clonotype was seen many times. V usage is TRBV6-1 and J usage is TRBJ2-7, with D unclear. The CDR3 runs to 13 residues. Germline V lookup: CDR1 MNHNS, CDR2 SASEGT. V gave up 3 bases and J gave up 5 bases, with 11 bases separating them. CDR3 bases: TGTGCCAGCAGTGAGGTAACAGAGAACGAGCAGTACTTC. Translated: CASSEVTENEQYF.

This clonotype was seen a handful of times. The chain couples TRBV6-1 to TRBJ2-1, with D perhaps matching TRBD1 (5 bases). The CDR3 runs to 15 residues. CDR1 and CDR2 (germline): MNHNS, SASEGT. V lost 1 base and J lost 3, with 10 bases in between. The CDR3 DNA reads TGTGCCAGCAGTGAAGACAGGAGTCTCTACAATGAGCAGTTCTTC. It encodes CASSEDRSLYNEQFF.

This clonotype was detected ten times or more. The rearrangement uses TRBV5-6 and TRBJ2-7; 8 bases agree with TRBD1. The CDR3 has 14 residues. V lost 6 bases, J lost 0 bases, and 5 bases stayed unmatched. The germline V gene encodes CDR1 SGHDT and CDR2 YYEEEE. This CDR3 reads CASTRQGNSYEQYF. The CDR3 DNA sequence: TGTGCCAGCACCAGACAGGGGAACTCCTACGAGCAGTACTTC.

This clonotype occurred a few times. V usage is TRBV9 and J usage is TRBJ2-7; 9 positions match TRBD2. V dropped 0 bases and J dropped 6; count of bases not matched to a gene: 4. The CDR3 totals 14 residues. The germline gives CDR1 SGDLS, CDR2 YYNGEE. The CDR3 nucleotides read TGTGCCAGCAGCGTAGATAGCGGGAGTGGCGAGCAGTACTTC. The encoded protein is CASSVDSGSGEQYF.

This clonotype was observed at least ten times. This rearrangement joins TRBV28 to TRBJ2-7; 9 nucleotides agree with TRBD1. Germline CDR1 MDHEN, CDR2 SYDVKM. This CDR3 region has 14 residues. V was pared by 6 bases and J by 2 bases, with 5 bases of the junction left unmatched. The CDR3 bases are TGTGCCAGCAGCCCCTGGGACAGGGCCTACGAGCAGTACTTC. Translated: CASSPWDRAYEQYF.

This chain joins TRBV7-9 and TRBJ1-6; 10 bases fit TRBD1. The germline CDR1 and CDR2 sequences are SEHNR and FQNEAQ (reference sequence). This CDR3 spans 15 amino acids. J gave up 7 bases and V 2 bases, and 2 bases lay outside the gene matches. This CDR3 is CASSLMGQGNSPLHF. The CDR3 DNA sequence: TGTGCCAGCAGCTTAATGGGACAGGGGAATTCACCCCTCCACTTT.

This clonotype was seen only once. V and J are TRBV18 and TRBJ2-7; D unresolved. Per the germline V gene, CDR1 is KGHSH and CDR2 is LQKENI. V was pared by 6 bases and J by 4 bases, with 16 bases between. CDR3 length equals 14 residues. The CDR3 nucleotides are TGTGCCAGCTCCCCGGGCCGGCAGGTTTACGAGCAGTACTTC. It translates to CASSPGRQVYEQYF.

This clonotype was observed at least ten times. The gene calls are TRBV5-8 and TRBJ2-3; D not certain. This CDR3 has 12 residues. Germline V gene lookup returns CDR1 SGHTS and CDR2 YDEGEE. The V end was cut by 5 bases, the J end by 4 bases, with 8 bases between. CDR3 DNA sequence: TGTGCCAGCAGTGTGGGTCCAGATACGCAGTATTTT. Its translation is CASSVGPDTQYF.

This clonotype has at least ten counts. The chain carries TRBV3-1 and TRBJ2-7, with a tentative D call TRBD2 (5 bases). Between the trimmed V and J ends, which lost 2 bases and 4 bases, there was a span of 15 bases. The CDR3 sequence is 15 residues long. Looked up from germline, CDR1 is LGHDT and CDR2 is YNNKEL (reference sequence). Written as DNA, the CDR3 is TGTGCCAGCAGCCAAACCGGTAGCGTCCCATACGAGCAGTACTTC. This encodes CASSQTGSVPYEQYF.

The sample holds many counts of this clonotype. CDR3 sequence (DNA): TGTGCCAGCAGTTACCGCAACTTAAATCCCAATGAGCAGTTCTTC. This encodes CASSYRNLNPNEQFF. The V call is TRBV6-5, the J call TRBJ2-1; unclear D gene. Germline CDR1 MNHEY, CDR2 SVGAGI. V lost 2 bases and J lost 6, with 14 bases in between. The CDR3 loop spans 15 amino acids.

The chain uses TRBV6-1 and TRBJ2-7, with a weak D call TRBD1 (9 bases). Germline CDR1 MNHNS, CDR2 SASEGT. There are 12 residues in the CDR3. Trimming stripped 10 bases from V and 10 bases from J, with 20 bases between. The CDR3 nucleotides are TGTGCCATTCGACAGGGGGGACTAGAACAGTACTTC. It is translated as CAIRQGGLEQYF.

The chain uses TRBV29-1 and TRBJ2-7; 8 bases line up with TRBD2. The CDR3 is made up of 15 amino acids. J lost 0 bases, V lost 4 bases, and 8 bases had no gene match. Germline assignment: CDR1 SQVTM and CDR2 ANQGSEA. The CDR3, as DNA: TGCAGCGTTGTGAGCAAACTAGCGGACTCCTACGAGCAGTACTTC. Its translation is CSVVSKLADSYEQYF.

The V call is TRBV4-1, the J call TRBJ2-7, with 8 bases fitting TRBD2. Germline V gene lookup returns CDR1 MGHRA and CDR2 YSYEKL. Trimming took 0 bases from V and 5 from J; bases not matched to a gene: 9. The CDR3 loop spans 16 amino acids. The CDR3 sequence is CASSQDGSGRIDEQYF. DNA of the CDR3: TGCGCCAGCAGCCAAGATGGGAGCGGGAGAATCGACGAGCAGTACTTC.

The chain couples TRBV6-2 or TRBV6-3 to TRBJ1-5; no reliable D call. Per the germline V gene, CDR1 is MNHEY and CDR2 is SVGEGT. The ends were cut back, 5 bases at V and 5 bases at J, with 10 bases in the middle. The CDR3 is made up of 13 amino acids. Here the CDR3 DNA reads TGTGCCAGCAGTCCCGAGGAATATCAGCCCCAGCATTTT. Translation: CASSPEEYQPQHF.

This clonotype was detected many times. The rearrangement joins TRBV30 to TRBJ2-5; D is ambiguous. The V end was cut by 0 bases, the J end by 1 base, with 9 bases between. The CDR3 spans 14 residues. Germline CDR1 is GTSNPN and CDR2 is SVGIG (reference sequence). CDR3: CAWSVLYSQETQYF. The CDR3 region has the DNA TGTGCCTGGAGTGTATTGTACAGCCAAGAGACCCAGTACTTC. Full variable domain (remainder filled in from reference TRBV30 and TRBJ2-5): SQTIHQWPATLVQPVGSPLSLECTVEGTSNPNLYWYRQAAGRGLQLLFYSVGIGQISSEVPQNLSASRPQDRQFILSSKKLLLSDSGFYLCAWSVLYSQETQYFGPGTRLLVL.

In regard to this clonotype: This clone may be a read error of a much larger clone one base away. V gene TRBV28 combines with J gene TRBJ2-7; 8 bases fit TRBD1. Per the germline V gene, CDR1 is MDHEN and CDR2 is SYDVKM. J lost 4 bases, V lost 6 bases, and 11 bases had no gene match. This CDR3 spans 15 amino acids. As DNA, the CDR3 is TGTGCCAGCAGCCTTTCGGGCAGGGGGCGTTACGAGCAGTACTTC. Protein: CASSLSGRGRYEQYF.

In DNA form, the CDR3 reads TGCAGTGCTAGCGAGCGGGAGGCAATAGATACGCAGTATTTT. It translates to CSASEREAIDTQYF. V and J are TRBV20-1 and TRBJ2-3; 9 bases map to TRBD2. The germline V gene encodes CDR1 DFQATT and CDR2 SNEGSKA (reference sequence). J lost 5 bases, V lost 3 bases, and 6 bases had no gene match. The CDR3 runs 14 residues.